A selection of T cell receptor beta chains follows, all from one sample in a study of T cell changes during pregnancy in multiple sclerosis. TCRdb's table, derived via immunoSEQ multiplex PCR, lists solely in-frame clones and lacks some. Counted here are about 38,000 clones, 88% occurring once; the ten biggest clones make up less than 9%. The sample in question was CD8+ T cells from peripheral blood mononuclear cells, obtained in the third trimester of pregnancy. These receptors were collected from a female donor with multiple sclerosis, enrolled in a pregnancy study. Both conserved end residues are part of each CDR3. Each record gives: V gene, clone size, D gene, J gene, CDR3 DNA, CDR3 protein. The D gene is left open where the match is weak. The size of a clone is reported for some rows only, either as once, few or many, or as a class for expanded clones.

V gene: TRBV28
clone size: -
D gene: -
J gene: TRBJ1-1
CDR3 DNA: TGTGCCAGCAGTTTAGGAGGACCCTCAATGAACACTGAAGCTTTCTTT
CDR3 protein: CASSLGGPSMNTEAFF

V gene: TRBV10-3
clone size: few
D gene: -
J gene: TRBJ2-3
CDR3 DNA: TGTGCCATCAGTGTAGAGTCGGATACGCAGTATTTT
CDR3 protein: CAISVESDTQYF

V gene: TRBV19
clone size: once
D gene: TRBD1
J gene: TRBJ1-2
CDR3 DNA: TGTGCCAGTAGTACCGCACTAGTCTACAGGGGCCTCCACTACACCTTC
CDR3 protein: CASSTALVYRGLHYTF

V gene: TRBV9
clone size: -
D gene: TRBD1
J gene: TRBJ2-7
CDR3 DNA: TGTGCCAGCAGCGTAGGCACCACAGGGGCCCACGAGCAGTACTTC
CDR3 protein: CASSVGTTGAHEQYF

V gene: TRBV5-1
clone size: -
D gene: TRBD1
J gene: TRBJ2-1
CDR3 DNA: TGCGCCAGCAGCTCGTTGGACAGGGGATACAATGAGCAGTTCTTC
CDR3 protein: CASSSLDRGYNEQFF

V gene: TRBV11-2
clone size: -
D gene: -
J gene: TRBJ2-7
CDR3 DNA: TGTGCCAGCAGCTTATTAACAGGGAGTTCCTACGAGCAGTACTTC
CDR3 protein: CASSLLTGSSYEQYF

V gene: TRBV4-1
clone size: -
D gene: -
J gene: TRBJ2-7
CDR3 DNA: TGCGCCAGCAGCCAAGATCAAGAACAGGGTATGTGGGAGCAGTACTTC
CDR3 protein: CASSQDQEQGMWEQYF

V gene: TRBV4-1
clone size: -
D gene: TRBD1
J gene: TRBJ1-6
CDR3 DNA: TGCGCCAGCAGCCTTGGCAGGGGGCGCGGTAGGTCACCCCTCCACTTT
CDR3 protein: CASSLGRGRGRSPLHF

V gene: TRBV28
clone size: few
D gene: -
J gene: TRBJ2-5
CDR3 DNA: TGTGCCAGCAGTTTACGGTCGGGGGGCGCAGGGGAGACCCAGTACTTC
CDR3 protein: CASSLRSGGAGETQYF

V gene: TRBV6-5
clone size: -
D gene: TRBD1
J gene: TRBJ1-1
CDR3 DNA: TGTGCCAGCAGTTACCAGGGGGCCTACACTGAAGCTTTCTTT
CDR3 protein: CASSYQGAYTEAFF

V gene: TRBV27
clone size: -
D gene: TRBD1
J gene: TRBJ2-7
CDR3 DNA: TGTGCCAGCAGTCGCTCGCCCGGGACAGCCCTCTACGAGCAGTACTTC
CDR3 protein: CASSRSPGTALYEQYF

V gene: TRBV6-6
clone size: -
D gene: TRBD2
J gene: TRBJ2-7
CDR3 DNA: TGTGCCAGCAGTTACTCGGCTAGCGGGGGAGGGTACGAGCAGTACTTC
CDR3 protein: CASSYSASGGGYEQYF

V gene: TRBV6-4
clone size: -
D gene: TRBD1
J gene: TRBJ2-1
CDR3 DNA: TGTGCCAGCAGCTCATCTCAGGGGGAAAGGGATGAGCAGTTCTTC
CDR3 protein: CASSSSQGERDEQFF

V gene: TRBV6-1
clone size: -
D gene: TRBD1
J gene: TRBJ2-7
CDR3 DNA: TGTGCCAGCAGTGGAAGTACAGGGGAGCGCCATTTCGAGCAGTACTTC
CDR3 protein: CASSGSTGERHFEQYF

V gene: TRBV4-2
clone size: -
D gene: -
J gene: TRBJ2-7
CDR3 DNA: TGTGCCAGCAGCCAGGACAGTAAGTACTACGAGCAGTACTTC
CDR3 protein: CASSQDSKYYEQYF

V gene: TRBV27
clone size: -
D gene: TRBD1
J gene: TRBJ1-1
CDR3 DNA: TGTGCCAGCAGTTTGGAAAAATACAGGGGTAGTATTGCTGAAGCTTTCTTT
CDR3 protein: CASSLEKYRGSIAEAFF

V gene: TRBV7-9
clone size: -
D gene: TRBD1
J gene: TRBJ2-3
CDR3 DNA: TGTGCCAGCAGTCTAACAGGGGATAGCACAGATACGCAGTATTTT
CDR3 protein: CASSLTGDSTDTQYF

V gene: TRBV13
clone size: once
D gene: TRBD1
J gene: TRBJ2-2
CDR3 DNA: TGTGCCAGCAGCGAAGGGACAGGAGCGAACACCGGGGAGCTGTTTTTT
CDR3 protein: CASSEGTGANTGELFF

V gene: TRBV5-6
clone size: -
D gene: TRBD2
J gene: TRBJ2-7
CDR3 DNA: TGTGCCAGCAGCCCCCGGGGAGGGGAAACCTACGAGCAGTACTTC
CDR3 protein: CASSPRGGETYEQYF

V gene: TRBV13
clone size: -
D gene: TRBD1
J gene: TRBJ2-7
CDR3 DNA: TGTGCCAGCAGCTACGACAGGGGCTACGAGCAGTACTTC
CDR3 protein: CASSYDRGYEQYF

V gene: TRBV27
clone size: -
D gene: TRBD1
J gene: TRBJ1-5
CDR3 DNA: TGTGCCAGCAGTTCGGGACAGGTAAATCAGCCCCAGCATTTT
CDR3 protein: CASSSGQVNQPQHF

V gene: TRBV28
clone size: -
D gene: -
J gene: TRBJ2-1
CDR3 DNA: TGTGCCAGCAGTTTATTAAGGGGCGAGCAGTTCTTC
CDR3 protein: CASSLLRGEQFF

V gene: TRBV6-6
clone size: -
D gene: -
J gene: TRBJ1-1
CDR3 DNA: TGTGCCAGCAGATTAAACAGGGTTACCCCGAACACTGAAGCTTTCTTT
CDR3 protein: CASRLNRVTPNTEAFF

V gene: TRBV7-6
clone size: -
D gene: -
J gene: TRBJ1-3
CDR3 DNA: TGTGCCAGCAGCGGCAGAAATGGAAACACCATATATTTT
CDR3 protein: CASSGRNGNTIYF

V gene: TRBV4-1
clone size: -
D gene: -
J gene: TRBJ2-1
CDR3 DNA: TGCGCCAGCAGCCGAATTAGCGAGGAGCAGTTCTTC
CDR3 protein: CASSRISEEQFF

V gene: TRBV25-1
clone size: -
D gene: -
J gene: TRBJ1-2
CDR3 DNA: TGTGCCAGCAGCCCCGGGGGTTACTATGGCTACACCTTC
CDR3 protein: CASSPGGYYGYTF

V gene: TRBV5-6
clone size: -
D gene: -
J gene: TRBJ2-1
CDR3 DNA: TGTGCCAGCACCATTGGGGGGGGGCATTACAATGAGCAGTTCTTC
CDR3 protein: CASTIGGGHYNEQFF

V gene: TRBV4-3
clone size: -
D gene: TRBD1
J gene: TRBJ2-7
CDR3 DNA: TGCGCCAGCAGCCAAGATCAAGGGACAGGGGGCGAGCAGTACTTC
CDR3 protein: CASSQDQGTGGEQYF

V gene: TRBV21-1
clone size: -
D gene: -
J gene: TRBJ1-5
CDR3 DNA: TGTGCCAGCAGCCAAAAACAGGTCGTATTTAGCAATCAGCCCCAGCATTTT
CDR3 protein: CASSQKQVVFSNQPQHF

V gene: TRBV7-9
clone size: -
D gene: -
J gene: TRBJ2-3
CDR3 DNA: TGTGCCAGCAGCTTAGGCACCTACACAGATACGCAGTATTTT
CDR3 protein: CASSLGTYTDTQYF

V gene: TRBV7-8
clone size: -
D gene: TRBD1
J gene: TRBJ1-2
CDR3 DNA: TGTGCCAGCAGCTTACGGGGGACAGCGGGTTATGGCTACACCTTC
CDR3 protein: CASSLRGTAGYGYTF

V gene: TRBV7-9
clone size: -
D gene: TRBD1
J gene: TRBJ1-4
CDR3 DNA: TGTGCCAGCAGCACCGGGACAGGGGGCCTCCTTAATGAAAAACTGTTTTTT
CDR3 protein: CASSTGTGGLLNEKLFF

V gene: TRBV5-6
clone size: -
D gene: -
J gene: TRBJ1-6
CDR3 DNA: TGTGCCAGCAGCTTGGACAGGGTCAATTCACCCCTCCACTTT
CDR3 protein: CASSLDRVNSPLHF

V gene: TRBV5-8
clone size: -
D gene: -
J gene: TRBJ2-5
CDR3 DNA: TGTGCCAGCGCCAGGAAGCCCACGGTCCCCCAAGAGACCCAGTACTTC
CDR3 protein: CASARKPTVPQETQYF

V gene: TRBV7-9
clone size: -
D gene: -
J gene: TRBJ2-1
CDR3 DNA: TGTGCCAGCAGTGCAAAGCAGGGATGGTACAATGAGCAGTTCTTC
CDR3 protein: CASSAKQGWYNEQFF

V gene: TRBV9
clone size: -
D gene: TRBD1
J gene: TRBJ1-2
CDR3 DNA: TGTGCCAGCAGCCCCTACTCAGGACAGGGGGTCTATGGCTACACCTTC
CDR3 protein: CASSPYSGQGVYGYTF

V gene: TRBV6-5
clone size: once
D gene: TRBD2
J gene: TRBJ2-1
CDR3 DNA: TGTGCTACCGGACTAGGGTACAATGAGCAGTTCTTC
CDR3 protein: CATGLGYNEQFF

V gene: TRBV4-1
clone size: -
D gene: TRBD1
J gene: TRBJ1-5
CDR3 DNA: TGCGCCAGCAGCCAAGGACAGGGTTTGAATCAGCCCCAGCATTTT
CDR3 protein: CASSQGQGLNQPQHF

V gene: TRBV6-6
clone size: -
D gene: -
J gene: TRBJ1-1
CDR3 DNA: TGTGCCAGCAGTCCCAACGGGAACACTGAAGCTTTCTTT
CDR3 protein: CASSPNGNTEAFF

V gene: TRBV27
clone size: -
D gene: TRBD1
J gene: TRBJ1-2
CDR3 DNA: TGTGCCAGCAGGGAGACCGGGACAGGGCCCCGCTACACCTTC
CDR3 protein: CASRETGTGPRYTF

V gene: TRBV28
clone size: -
D gene: -
J gene: TRBJ2-1
CDR3 DNA: TGTGCCACGGAGGCCCTCGGGGACAATGAGCAGTTCTTC
CDR3 protein: CATEALGDNEQFF

V gene: TRBV9
clone size: -
D gene: -
J gene: TRBJ2-7
CDR3 DNA: TGTGCCAGCAGCGTAGACGTTAGCTCCTACGAGCAGTACTTC
CDR3 protein: CASSVDVSSYEQYF

V gene: TRBV7-2
clone size: -
D gene: -
J gene: TRBJ2-7
CDR3 DNA: TGTGCCAGCAGCCCCCGGGACTTCTACGAGCAGTACTTC
CDR3 protein: CASSPRDFYEQYF

V gene: TRBV5-6
clone size: -
D gene: TRBD1
J gene: TRBJ1-1
CDR3 DNA: TGTGCCAGCAGCTGGGGGACAGGGGGGTTGGGCACTGAAGCTTTCTTT
CDR3 protein: CASSWGTGGLGTEAFF

V gene: TRBV4-3
clone size: -
D gene: TRBD1
J gene: TRBJ2-2
CDR3 DNA: TGCGCCAGCAGCCCTAATAGCGACAGGGGATACACCGGGGAGCTGTTTTTT
CDR3 protein: CASSPNSDRGYTGELFF

V gene: TRBV2
clone size: few
D gene: TRBD1
J gene: TRBJ1-2
CDR3 DNA: TGTGCCAGCAGCAAAGGGACAGCACTTAACTATGGCTACACCTTC
CDR3 protein: CASSKGTALNYGYTF

V gene: TRBV7-2
clone size: -
D gene: -
J gene: TRBJ2-1
CDR3 DNA: TGTGCCAGCAGCTTGAGGAGTTACTCCTACAATGAGCAGTTCTTC
CDR3 protein: CASSLRSYSYNEQFF

V gene: TRBV19
clone size: -
D gene: -
J gene: TRBJ1-1
CDR3 DNA: TGTGCCAGTAGTCGCGGGGAGGAGGCCCTGAACACTGAAGCTTTCTTT
CDR3 protein: CASSRGEEALNTEAFF

V gene: TRBV4-3
clone size: -
D gene: -
J gene: TRBJ1-2
CDR3 DNA: TGCGCCAGCAGCCAAGAGGCGGGGATTTTTAACTATGGCTACACCTTC
CDR3 protein: CASSQEAGIFNYGYTF

V gene: TRBV6-5
clone size: -
D gene: -
J gene: TRBJ1-5
CDR3 DNA: TGTGCCAGCAGGAACTTAGGGGAGCCCCAGCATTTT
CDR3 protein: CASRNLGEPQHF

V gene: TRBV4-3
clone size: few
D gene: TRBD1
J gene: TRBJ1-1
CDR3 DNA: TGCGCCAGCAGCCAAGATCCCGGGACAGGGGGCACTGAAGCTTTCTTT
CDR3 protein: CASSQDPGTGGTEAFF

V gene: TRBV2
clone size: -
D gene: TRBD2
J gene: TRBJ2-1
CDR3 DNA: TGTGCCAGCAGTGGCGACTCACCGGGACTAGCGGGGGTTTACAATGAGCAGTTCTTC
CDR3 protein: CASSGDSPGLAGVYNEQFF

V gene: TRBV6-5
clone size: -
D gene: TRBD1
J gene: TRBJ1-2
CDR3 DNA: TGTGCCAGCAGTTACGGAGGGGGCCTCGGCGGCTACACCTTC
CDR3 protein: CASSYGGGLGGYTF

V gene: TRBV7-8
clone size: -
D gene: TRBD2
J gene: TRBJ2-3
CDR3 DNA: TGTGCCAGCAGCTTACTAGCGGGTCGCACAGATACGCAGTATTTT
CDR3 protein: CASSLLAGRTDTQYF

V gene: TRBV25-1
clone size: -
D gene: -
J gene: TRBJ1-5
CDR3 DNA: TGTGCCAGCAGTGAAGGAGAAGCCGTTCAGCCCCAGCATTTT
CDR3 protein: CASSEGEAVQPQHF

V gene: TRBV7-2
clone size: -
D gene: TRBD2
J gene: TRBJ2-3
CDR3 DNA: TGTGCCAGCAGCTCACGCCAACTAGCGGGGTTGTTGGATACGCAGTATTTT
CDR3 protein: CASSSRQLAGLLDTQYF